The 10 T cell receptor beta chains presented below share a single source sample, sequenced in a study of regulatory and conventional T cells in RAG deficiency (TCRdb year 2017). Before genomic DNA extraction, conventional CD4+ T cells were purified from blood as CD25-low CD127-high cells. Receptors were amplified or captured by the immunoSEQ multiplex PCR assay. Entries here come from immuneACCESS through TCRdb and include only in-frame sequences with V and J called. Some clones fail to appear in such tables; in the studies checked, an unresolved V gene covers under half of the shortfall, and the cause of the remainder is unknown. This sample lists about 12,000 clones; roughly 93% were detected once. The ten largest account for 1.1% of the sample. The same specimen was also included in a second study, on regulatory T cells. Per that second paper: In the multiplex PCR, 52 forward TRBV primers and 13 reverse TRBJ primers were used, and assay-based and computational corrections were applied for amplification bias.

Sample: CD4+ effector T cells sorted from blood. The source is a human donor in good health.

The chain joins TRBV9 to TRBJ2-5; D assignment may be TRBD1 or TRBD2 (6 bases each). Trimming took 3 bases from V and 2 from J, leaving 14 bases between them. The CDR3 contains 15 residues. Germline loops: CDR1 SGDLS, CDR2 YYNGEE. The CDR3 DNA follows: TGTGCCAGCAGCGGCGAGGGCGGGACACAAGAGACCCAGTACTTC. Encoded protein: CASSGEGGTQETQYF.

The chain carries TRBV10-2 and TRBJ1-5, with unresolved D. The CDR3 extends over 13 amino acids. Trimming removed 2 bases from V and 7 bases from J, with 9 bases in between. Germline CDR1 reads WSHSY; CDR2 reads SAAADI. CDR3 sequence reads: CASSEGWRQPQHF. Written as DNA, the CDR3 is TGCGCCAGCAGTGAGGGGTGGCGACAGCCCCAGCATTTT.

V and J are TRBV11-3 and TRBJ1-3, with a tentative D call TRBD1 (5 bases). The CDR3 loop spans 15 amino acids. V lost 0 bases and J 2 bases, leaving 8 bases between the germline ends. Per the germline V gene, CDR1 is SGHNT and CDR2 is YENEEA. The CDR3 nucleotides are TGTGCCAGCAGCTTAGATGGGGGAGCTGGAAACACCATATATTTT. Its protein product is CASSLDGGAGNTIYF.

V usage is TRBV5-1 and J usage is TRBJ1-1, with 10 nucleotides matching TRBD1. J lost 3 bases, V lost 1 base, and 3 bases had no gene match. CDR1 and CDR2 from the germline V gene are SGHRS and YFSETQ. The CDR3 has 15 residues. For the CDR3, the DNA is TGCGCCAGCAGCTTGTTTGGGACAGGGGACACTGAAGCTTTCTTT. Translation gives CASSLFGTGDTEAFF.

CDR3 loop: CASSLSREGLLKLFF. The CDR3 region has the DNA TGTGCCAGCAGCTTATCTAGGGAGGGTCTCCTAAAACTGTTTTTT. The chain carries TRBV7-6 and TRBJ1-4; no clear D gene. This CDR3 region has 15 residues. Germline CDR1 reads SGHVS; CDR2 reads FNYEAQ. Trimming left V 2 bases short and J 10 bases short, with 17 bases between.

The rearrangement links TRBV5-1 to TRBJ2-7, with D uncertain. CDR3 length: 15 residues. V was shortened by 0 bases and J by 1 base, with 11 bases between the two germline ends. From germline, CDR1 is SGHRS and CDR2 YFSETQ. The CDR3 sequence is CASSLDMTDSYEQYF. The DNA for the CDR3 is TGCGCCAGCAGCTTGGATATGACCGATTCCTACGAGCAGTACTTC.

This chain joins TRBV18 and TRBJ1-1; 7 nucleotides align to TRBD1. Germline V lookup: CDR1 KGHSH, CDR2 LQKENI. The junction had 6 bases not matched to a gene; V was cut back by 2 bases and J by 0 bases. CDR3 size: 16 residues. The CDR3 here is CASSPNRGRMNTEAFF. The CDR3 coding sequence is TGTGCCAGCTCACCAAACAGGGGCCGAATGAACACTGAAGCTTTCTTT.

CDR3 sequence: CASRGNSHDSQPQHF. CDR3 DNA sequence: TGTGCCAGTAGGGGGAACAGCCACGACAGTCAGCCCCAGCATTTT. V gene TRBV19 combines with J gene TRBJ1-5; possibly TRBD1 for D (5 bases). This CDR3 region has 15 residues. Germline V gene data show CDR1 as LNHDA and CDR2 as SQIVND (reference sequence). Trimming removed 6 bases from V and 6 bases from J, with 18 bases in between.

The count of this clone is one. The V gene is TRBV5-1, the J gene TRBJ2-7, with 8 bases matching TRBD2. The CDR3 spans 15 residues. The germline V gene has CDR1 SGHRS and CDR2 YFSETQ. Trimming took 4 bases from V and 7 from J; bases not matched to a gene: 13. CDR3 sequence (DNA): TGCGCCAGCAGCATCGAAGCGGGGGCCCAGCGGGAGCAGTACTTC. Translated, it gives CASSIEAGAQREQYF.

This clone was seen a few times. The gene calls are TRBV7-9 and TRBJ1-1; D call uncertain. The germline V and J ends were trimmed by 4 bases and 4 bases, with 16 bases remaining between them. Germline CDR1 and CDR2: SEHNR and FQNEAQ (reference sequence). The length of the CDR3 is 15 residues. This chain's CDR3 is CASSSSPQSGTEAFF. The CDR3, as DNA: TGTGCCAGCAGCTCATCACCCCAAAGCGGCACTGAAGCTTTCTTT.